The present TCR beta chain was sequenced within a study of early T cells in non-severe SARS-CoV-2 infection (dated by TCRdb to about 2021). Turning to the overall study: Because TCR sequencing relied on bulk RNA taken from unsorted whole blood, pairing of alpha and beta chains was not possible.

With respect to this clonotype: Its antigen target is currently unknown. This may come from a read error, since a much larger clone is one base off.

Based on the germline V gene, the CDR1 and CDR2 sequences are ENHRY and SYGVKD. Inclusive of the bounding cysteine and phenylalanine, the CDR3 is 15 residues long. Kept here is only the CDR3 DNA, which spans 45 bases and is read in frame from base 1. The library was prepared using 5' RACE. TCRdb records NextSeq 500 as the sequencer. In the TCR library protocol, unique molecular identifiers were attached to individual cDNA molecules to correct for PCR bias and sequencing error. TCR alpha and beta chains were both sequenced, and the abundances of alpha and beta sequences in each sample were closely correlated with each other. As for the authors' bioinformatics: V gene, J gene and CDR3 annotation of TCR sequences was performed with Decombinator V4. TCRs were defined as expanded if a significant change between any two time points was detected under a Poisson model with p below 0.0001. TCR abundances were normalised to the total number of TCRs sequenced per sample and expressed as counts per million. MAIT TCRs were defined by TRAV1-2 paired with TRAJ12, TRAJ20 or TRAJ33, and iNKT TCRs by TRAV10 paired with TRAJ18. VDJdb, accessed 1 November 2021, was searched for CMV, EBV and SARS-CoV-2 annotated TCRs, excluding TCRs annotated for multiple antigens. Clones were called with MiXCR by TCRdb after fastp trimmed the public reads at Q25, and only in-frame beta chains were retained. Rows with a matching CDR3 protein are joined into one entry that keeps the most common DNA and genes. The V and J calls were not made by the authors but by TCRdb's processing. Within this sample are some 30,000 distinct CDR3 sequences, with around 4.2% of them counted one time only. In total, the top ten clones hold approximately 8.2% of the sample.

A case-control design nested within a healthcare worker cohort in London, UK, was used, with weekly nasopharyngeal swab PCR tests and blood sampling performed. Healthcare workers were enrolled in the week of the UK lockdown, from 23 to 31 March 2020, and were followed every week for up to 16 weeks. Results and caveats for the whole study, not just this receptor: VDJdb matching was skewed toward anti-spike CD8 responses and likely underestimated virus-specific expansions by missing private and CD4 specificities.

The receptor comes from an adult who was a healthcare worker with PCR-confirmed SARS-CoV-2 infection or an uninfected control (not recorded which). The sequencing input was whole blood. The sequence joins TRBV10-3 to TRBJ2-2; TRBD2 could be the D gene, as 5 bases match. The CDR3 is CAISESVILTGEPFF. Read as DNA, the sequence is TGTGCCATCAGTGAGTCAGTGATCCTCACCGGGGAGCCGTTTTTT.